The rows below give T cell receptor beta chains drawn from one sample of a study of T cell responses to AZD1222 COVID-19 vaccine. The table came from immunoSEQ multiplex PCR; TCRdb's copy has only in-frame clones and leaves some out. The sample holds some 130,000 clones, roughly 91% seen once. Source: peripheral blood, taken 28 days after the second AZD1222 dose. The origin of the receptors is an adult who received the AZD1222 COVID-19 vaccine. CDR3s include the opening cysteine and the closing phenylalanine or tryptophan. The D gene is left open where the match is weak. The size field is filled for only some rows; it gives once, few, many or a size class.

V gene	J gene	clone size	D gene	CDR3 protein	CDR3 DNA
TRBV3-1/TRBV3-2	TRBJ1-5	.	.	CASSQHPGNNQPQHF	TGTGCCAGCAGCCAACATCCAGGCAACAATCAGCCCCAGCATTTT
TRBV7-6	TRBJ2-7	once	TRBD1	CASSLGTGTEQYF	TGTGCCAGCAGCCTAGGGACAGGGACCGAGCAGTACTTC
TRBV7-9	TRBJ2-7	.	.	CASSPGQYSYEQYF	TGTGCCAGCAGTCCCGGGCAGTACTCCTACGAGCAGTACTTC
TRBV30	TRBJ2-1	.	.	CALLDTGSYNEQFF	TGTGCCCTTTTGGACACGGGTTCCTACAATGAGCAGTTCTTC
TRBV7-8	TRBJ1-1	once	.	CASSSNYGLNTEAFF	TGTGCCAGCAGCTCCAACTATGGTTTGAACACTGAAGCTTTCTTT
TRBV30	TRBJ2-1	.	.	CAWSVRGFINNEQFF	TGTGCCTGGAGTGTGAGGGGGTTTATCAACAATGAGCAGTTCTTC
TRBV7-2	TRBJ2-1	.	.	CASRQGGSYNEQFF	TGTGCCAGCAGACAGGGTGGTTCCTACAATGAGCAGTTCTTC
TRBV27	TRBJ2-6	.	.	CASSSGANVLTF	TGTGCCAGCAGTTCTGGGGCCAACGTCCTGACTTTC
TRBV9	TRBJ1-2	.	.	CASSRGGQEANYGYTF	TGTGCCAGCAGCCGAGGGGGTCAGGAAGCTAACTATGGCTACACCTTC
TRBV9	TRBJ1-1	once	TRBD1	CASSPGQGFLNTEAFF	TGTGCCAGCAGTCCGGGACAGGGATTCTTGAACACTGAAGCTTTCTTT
TRBV4-1	TRBJ1-2	few	.	CASSLGGGYTF	TGCGCCAGCAGCCTCGGGGGTGGCTACACCTTC
TRBV7-9	TRBJ2-1	.	TRBD1	CASSFLGGQVDNEQFF	TGTGCCAGCAGCTTTCTTGGGGGACAGGTCGACAATGAGCAGTTCTTC
TRBV24-1	TRBJ1-2	few	TRBD1	CATSDPRQGANYGYTF	TGTGCCACCAGTGATCCTCGACAGGGGGCTAACTATGGCTACACCTTC
TRBV6-5	TRBJ1-2	.	.	CASSYQPGGPSYTF	TGTGCCAGCAGTTACCAACCGGGGGGGCCGAGCTACACCTTC
TRBV27	TRBJ2-2	once	.	CASSSLLRGSYTKNTGELFF	TGTGCCAGCAGTTCGTTGCTCCGGGGCAGTTACACAAAGAACACCGGGGAGCTGTTTTTT
TRBV11-2	TRBJ1-3	.	.	CASSFGGNTIYF	TGTGCCAGCAGCTTCGGTGGAAACACCATATATTTT
TRBV6-1	TRBJ2-2	.	.	CASSEQGNGELFF	TGTGCCAGCAGTGAACAGGGGAACGGGGAGCTGTTTTTT
TRBV7-9	TRBJ1-1	.	.	CASSEGGYTEAFF	TGTGCCAGCAGCGAAGGGGGGTACACTGAAGCTTTCTTT
TRBV14	TRBJ2-7	.	.	CASSQVDYEQYF	TGTGCCAGCAGCCAAGTTGACTACGAGCAGTACTTC
TRBV11-2	TRBJ2-7	.	.	CASSLMGAATYEQYF	TGTGCCAGCAGCTTAATGGGCGCGGCGACCTACGAGCAGTACTTC
TRBV10-3	TRBJ1-2	.	TRBD1	CASAGQGDGYGYTF	TGTGCCAGCGCGGGACAGGGGGACGGCTATGGCTACACCTTC
TRBV18	TRBJ2-2	.	TRBD1	CASSPGQGLNTGELFF	TGTGCCAGCTCGCCGGGACAGGGACTGAACACCGGGGAGCTGTTTTTT
TRBV28	TRBJ1-1	.	.	CASSVTLLNTEAFF	TGTGCCAGCAGCGTGACTTTATTGAACACTGAAGCTTTCTTT
TRBV27	TRBJ1-2	.	TRBD1	CASRSGGQVYGYTF	TGTGCCAGCAGATCGGGGGGACAGGTCTATGGCTACACCTTC
TRBV5-1	TRBJ2-7	few	.	CASSLGQDYEQYF	TGCGCCAGCAGCTTGGGACAAGACTACGAGCAGTACTTC
TRBV9	TRBJ2-2	.	.	CASSVRGGGSNTGELFF	TGTGCCAGCAGCGTTAGAGGTGGCGGCTCGAACACCGGGGAGCTGTTTTTT
TRBV14	TRBJ1-3	.	.	CASSPRTDANTIYF	TGTGCCAGCAGCCCACGGACAGATGCAAACACCATATATTTT
TRBV20-1	TRBJ1-5	.	.	CSASLVGLNQPQHF	TGCAGTGCTAGTTTGGTTGGGCTCAATCAGCCCCAGCATTTT
TRBV12-3/TRBV12-4	TRBJ1-4	.	.	CASSGLNEKLFF	TGTGCCAGCAGTGGACTAAATGAAAAACTGTTTTTT
TRBV12-3/TRBV12-4	TRBJ2-1	once	.	CASSLGDLNEQFF	TGTGCCAGCAGTTTAGGGGACCTCAATGAGCAGTTCTTC
TRBV6-6	TRBJ1-2	.	.	CASSLDTYGYTF	TGTGCCAGCAGTCTCGACACCTATGGCTACACCTTC
TRBV27	TRBJ2-7	.	TRBD2	CASSFRTSGVGSEQYF	TGTGCCAGCAGTTTCCGGACTAGCGGGGTAGGGAGCGAGCAGTACTTC
TRBV6-2/TRBV6-3	TRBJ2-7	few	.	CASSPPTQVPYEQYF	TGTGCCAGCAGTCCACCGACCCAGGTTCCCTACGAGCAGTACTTC
TRBV14	TRBJ1-1	.	.	CASSHGSTEAFF	TGTGCCAGCAGCCATGGATCGACTGAAGCTTTCTTT